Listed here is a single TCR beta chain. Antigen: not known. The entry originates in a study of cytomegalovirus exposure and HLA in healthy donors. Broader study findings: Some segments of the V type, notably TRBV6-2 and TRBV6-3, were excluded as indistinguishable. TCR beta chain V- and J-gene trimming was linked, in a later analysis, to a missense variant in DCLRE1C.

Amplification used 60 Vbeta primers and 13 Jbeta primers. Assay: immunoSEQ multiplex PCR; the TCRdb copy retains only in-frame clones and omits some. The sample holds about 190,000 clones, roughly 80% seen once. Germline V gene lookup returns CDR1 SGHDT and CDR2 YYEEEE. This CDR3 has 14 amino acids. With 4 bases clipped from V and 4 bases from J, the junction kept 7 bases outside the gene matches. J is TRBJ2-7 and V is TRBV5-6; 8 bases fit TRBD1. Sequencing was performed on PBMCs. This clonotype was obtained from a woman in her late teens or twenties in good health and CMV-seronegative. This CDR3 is CASSQGQGLYEQYF. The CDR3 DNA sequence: TGTGCCAGCAGCCAAGGACAGGGTTTATACGAGCAGTACTTC.